What follows is one TCR beta chain and its context. This sample is part of a study of identical twins. TCRdb analysed the 5' RACE reads with MiXCR anew, one entry per CDR3 protein. The sample has about 530,000 distinct CDR3 sequences, 13% to 15% seen once. These same data were also listed under a study on yellow fever vaccine responses in identical twins.

The TCR originated in a woman aged 18-30 years in good health. The sequencing input was CD4+ T cells sorted from blood.

The CDR3 loop reads CSAGPSSNYGYTF. The CDR3 coding sequence is TGCAGTGCGGGCCCCTCCTCTAACTATGGCTACACCTTC. The chain employs TRBV20-1 and TRBJ1-2; D call uncertain. The germline CDR1 and CDR2 sequences are DFQATT and SNEGSKA (reference sequence). Trimming stripped 6 bases from V and 0 bases from J, with 11 bases between. This CDR3 is built from 13 residues.